This T cell receptor beta chain was documented in a study of graft-versus-host responses after intestinal transplantation. In the study overall: Each of the recipients got a multivisceral, liver-intestinal, or isolated intestinal transplant. The study gave all recipients anti-thymocyte globulin induction, then tacrolimus and steroids for about 3 years.

Points on this clone: Its specificity is unknown.

The CDR3 has 16 residues. Trimming left V 7 bases short and J 2 bases short, with 21 bases between. CDR1 SGHTA and CDR2 FQGNSA come from the germline V gene. Repertoires were generated with immunoSEQ multiplex PCR, while TCRdb's copy carries only in-frame clones and drops some. The repertoire consists of around 64,000 clones, with around 93% occurring once and the leading ten covering about 0.4%. Whole-study results and caveats: There was an association between peak levels of circulating GvH clones and early post-transplant HvG declines.

The TCR was taken from a human donor who was the organ donor for an intestinal transplant. Material: unstimulated CD4+ T cells sorted from spleen or lymph node cells, obtained before transplant. V and J are TRBV7-2 and TRBJ2-7; D possibly corresponds to TRBD1 (5 bases). CDR3 amino acids: CASNLDTHRTPYEQYF. The CDR3 DNA sequence: TGTGCCAGCAACCTGGACACCCACAGAACCCCCTACGAGCAGTACTTC.